This T cell receptor (beta chain) appears in the sequencing data of a study of blood T cell repertoires in COVID-19. As for the study in general: There were acute and convalescent COVID-19 samples, and they came from the United States, Italy and Spain. PBMCs, B-cell-depleted T cells, or T cells provided the cDNA or gDNA that made up the material.

Authors' methods: Scientists estimated how many nucleated cells there were by amplifying reference gene primers. Only in-frame clones appear in the TCRdb table, and some are missing; sequencing was by immunoSEQ multiplex PCR. That table supplies the V and J calls and clone size; D and trimming were determined from the DNA. In the table there are approximately 230,000 clones, 80% to 90% of which are singletons. Trimming cost V 6 bases and J 2 bases, with 13 bases left between them. In germline, CDR1 is MDHEN, CDR2 SYDVKM. The CDR3 is 14 residues long. Sequenced sample: peripheral blood. The chain employs TRBV28 and TRBJ1-1, with a possible D match to TRBD1 (6 bases). This clonotype was sampled from a man older than 75 with acute or convalescent COVID-19. CDR3 in amino acids: CASSRTAFNTEAFF. In DNA form, the CDR3 reads TGTGCCAGCAGCCGGACAGCTTTTAACACTGAAGCTTTCTTT.